Listed here are 29 T cell receptor beta chains from one sample, sequenced in a study of T cells expressing NK-cell markers. One entry per CDR3 protein, without DNA, is what TCRdb gives after re-calling the 5' RACE reads. This table holds roughly 180,000 distinct CDR3 sequences. Sequencing was performed on blood T cells: a sorted CD56 or NKG2C T cell subset, CD4+ or CD8+ T cells, or bulk PBMC T cells (not recorded which). Source of these receptors: a woman aged 18 to 75 in good health.

The chain joins TRBV18 to TRBJ1-5. Looked up from germline, CDR1 is KGHSH and CDR2 is LQKENI. The CDR3 sequence is 14 residues long. This CDR3 is CASSQLDSNQPQHF.

The chain joins TRBV12-3 or TRBV12-4 to TRBJ2-3. There are 14 residues in the CDR3. The CDR3 is CASSLGTSSDTQYF.

The chain is built from TRBV10-3 and TRBJ2-1. This CDR3 contains 13 residues. Germline V lookup: CDR1 ENHRY, CDR2 SYGVKD. The chain's CDR3 is CAISGLDTPEQFF.

This rearrangement joins TRBV2 to TRBJ1-1; TCRdb names TRBD1, which stays unverified in the absence of DNA. The CDR3 runs 13 residues. Germline CDR1 and CDR2: SNHLY and FYNNEI. CDR3 in amino acids: CATRQGRATEAFF.

V is TRBV11-2 and J is TRBJ2-7; the D call from TCRdb, TRBD2, cannot be confirmed without DNA. Germline loops: CDR1 SGHAT, CDR2 FQNNGV. This CDR3 is built from 17 residues. The chain's CDR3 is CASSRSPGGRYSYEQYF.

CDR3 region: CASSVTSSGYTDTQYF. The genes are TRBV7-3 and TRBJ2-3; TCRdb returns TRBD2, unconfirmable since there is no DNA. CDR1 is SGHTA and CDR2 is FQGTGA in the germline V gene. There are 16 residues in the CDR3.

This chain uses TRBV29-1 with TRBJ1-1; TCRdb proposes TRBD1, but this gene call is untestable without DNA. The CDR3 sequence is 13 residues long. Germline CDR1 and CDR2: SQVTM and ANQGSEA. CDR3 sequence reads: CSVEVGGNTEAFF.

The genes are TRBV12-3 or TRBV12-4 and TRBJ2-1; TCRdb's assignment of TRBD2 cannot be checked, as there is no DNA. This CDR3 is 17 amino acids long. The CDR3 is CASSRGWGTSHWSEQFF.

This chain joins TRBV12-3 or TRBV12-4 and TRBJ1-3; TCRdb indicates TRBD1, and absent DNA this call remains unverified. This CDR3 comprises 15 residues. The chain's CDR3 is CASSSTGFSGNTIYF.

This rearrangement joins TRBV5-1 to TRBJ2-1; TCRdb's D call of TRBD1 is untestable without DNA. Germline V lookup: CDR1 SGHRS, CDR2 YFSETQ. The CDR3 has 16 amino acids. The CDR3 region is CASSFDRGQVYNEQFF.

This chain uses TRBV6-2 or TRBV6-3 with TRBJ2-1. The CDR3 length is 12 residues. The germline V gene encodes CDR1 MNHEY and CDR2 SVGEGT. This chain's CDR3 is CATKRSINEQFF.

Here the CDR3 reads CASSVDPGVGEAFF. The chain employs TRBV9 and TRBJ1-1; TCRdb's D call of TRBD1 is untestable without DNA. Germline V gene lookup returns CDR1 SGDLS and CDR2 YYNGEE. The CDR3 is 14 residues long.

The chain carries TRBV6-5 and TRBJ2-3; TCRdb proposes TRBD2, but this gene call is untestable without DNA. There are 16 residues in the CDR3. CDR1 MNHEY and CDR2 SVGAGI come from the germline V gene. CDR3 in amino acids: CASSLTSGRVTDTQYF.

The CDR3 here is CASSAGLAGYTDTQYF. The gene calls are TRBV7-3 and TRBJ2-3; TCRdb selects TRBD2, and the lack of DNA leaves this call unchecked. Germline-derived CDR1 and CDR2 are SGHTA and FQGTGA. The CDR3 runs to 16 residues.

The V and J genes are TRBV27 and TRBJ1-6; TCRdb designates TRBD1, a call that cannot be tested without DNA. The CDR3 loop spans 14 amino acids. Germline values: CDR1 MNHEY, CDR2 SMNVEV (reference sequence). The CDR3 protein is CASSLSQGNSPLHF.

The rearrangement joins TRBV24-1 to TRBJ2-3; TCRdb proposes TRBD2, but this gene call is untestable without DNA. Per the germline V gene, CDR1 is KGHDR and CDR2 is SFDVKD. CDR3 length equals 16 residues. CDR3 in amino acids: CATSGGVGDSTDTQYF.

This chain uses TRBV24-1 with TRBJ2-7; TCRdb reports TRBD1, a call that lacks DNA to check it against. Germline assignment: CDR1 KGHDR and CDR2 SFDVKD. The CDR3 has 13 amino acids. This CDR3 is CATSAAGSNEQYF.

CDR3 amino acids: CASSPTGSDYGYTF. This chain uses TRBV9 with TRBJ1-2; TCRdb's D call of TRBD1 is untestable without DNA. Germline V lookup: CDR1 SGDLS, CDR2 YYNGEE. This CDR3 spans 14 amino acids.

V usage is TRBV20-1 and J usage is TRBJ2-7; TCRdb picks TRBD1, but there is no DNA to check that call. Per the germline V gene, CDR1 is DFQATT and CDR2 is SNEGSKA (reference sequence). The CDR3 spans 13 residues. The CDR3 is CSALRDRGYEQYF.

The V call is TRBV5-1, the J call TRBJ2-7; TCRdb proposes TRBD1, but this gene call is untestable without DNA. The length of the CDR3 is 14 residues. The germline V gene has CDR1 SGHRS and CDR2 YFSETQ. CDR3 in amino acids: CASSNLGTDYEQYF.

The rearrangement uses TRBV7-3 and TRBJ2-5; there is no DNA to check the TCRdb D call of TRBD2. Germline V gene data show CDR1 as SGHTA and CDR2 as FQGTGA. The CDR3 contains 16 residues. The CDR3 loop is CASSKSGGVMIETQYF.

The chain couples TRBV20-1 to TRBJ1-2. CDR1 is DFQATT and CDR2 is SNEGSKA in the germline V gene (reference sequence). This CDR3 is built from 12 residues. The CDR3 protein is CSASMSDYGYTF.

The chain recombines TRBV20-1 with TRBJ1-2. This CDR3 region has 13 residues. CDR1 is DFQATT, CDR2 SNEGSKA, per germline (reference sequence). CDR3 amino acids: CSARDLGAVGYTF.

The genes are TRBV10-3 and TRBJ2-5; as DNA is missing, the TRBD1 call by TCRdb cannot be tested. CDR1 is ENHRY and CDR2 is SYGVKD in the germline V gene. The CDR3 covers 13 residues. CDR3 sequence reads: CAISEKTEETQYF.

The V and J genes are TRBV9 and TRBJ2-7; the D call from TCRdb, TRBD2, cannot be confirmed without DNA. Germline V gene lookup returns CDR1 SGDLS and CDR2 YYNGEE. The CDR3 totals 16 residues. CDR3 sequence: CASSPQAYAGRNEQYF.

V is TRBV11-2 and J is TRBJ2-3; the D call of TRBD2 rests on TCRdb alone, since no DNA is present to check it. This CDR3 comprises 16 residues. The V gene's germline CDR1 is SGHAT and CDR2 FQNNGV. CDR3 residues: CASSLGLGKKGGTQYF.

The J gene is TRBJ2-1, the V gene TRBV2. The germline CDR1 and CDR2 sequences are SNHLY and FYNNEI. The CDR3 has 12 amino acids. The chain's CDR3 is CATSSAYNEQFF.

The CDR3 reads CASRGGNYGYTF. J is TRBJ1-2 and V is TRBV28; TCRdb gives TRBD1 as the D gene, but with no DNA this cannot be confirmed. This CDR3 has 12 amino acids. Germline V gene data show CDR1 as MDHEN and CDR2 as SYDVKM.

The rearrangement links TRBV12-3 or TRBV12-4 to TRBJ1-3; the TCRdb call, TRBD1, lacks DNA for checking. CDR3 size: 15 residues. The CDR3 loop reads CASSLELTGLYTIYF.